This is a list of T cell receptor beta chains from one sample in a study of cytomegalovirus exposure and HLA in healthy donors. Libraries were prepared by immunoSEQ multiplex PCR; TCRdb keeps only in-frame clonotypes and omits some of them. Of 150,000 to 200,000 clones in the sample, about 13% were seen once. The specimen sequenced was PBMCs. The receptors were gathered from a man in his forties or fifties in good health and CMV-seropositive. The CDR3 runs from the conserved cysteine through the conserved F or W. A D gene is named only where the DNA matches it firmly. Only part of the rows carry a size: once, few, many, or a class if the clone is expanded.

v_call: TRBV5-4; j_call: TRBJ1-4; d_call: -; clone_size: few; cdr3_nt: TGTGCCAGCAGCGCGACCCGGGAAAGTGAAAAACTGTTTTTT; cdr3_aa: CASSATRESEKLFF
v_call: TRBV6-6; j_call: TRBJ2-2; d_call: -; clone_size: once; cdr3_nt: TGTGCCAGCAGTGCCCGGGGGTTGGGGGAGCTGTTTTTT; cdr3_aa: CASSARGLGELFF
v_call: TRBV27; j_call: TRBJ1-4; d_call: TRBD1; clone_size: -; cdr3_nt: TGTGCCAGCAGGGGGACAGGGCGGGAAAAACTGTTTTTT; cdr3_aa: CASRGTGREKLFF
v_call: TRBV5-5; j_call: TRBJ1-4; d_call: -; clone_size: -; cdr3_nt: TGTGCCAGCAGCTTCGGCAGGGTGGAGGAAAAACTGTTTTTT; cdr3_aa: CASSFGRVEEKLFF
v_call: TRBV6-7; j_call: TRBJ1-2; d_call: TRBD1; clone_size: -; cdr3_nt: TGTGCCTCACGAAACGGACAGGGGCCAAGTTGGGGTAGCTACACCTTC; cdr3_aa: CASRNGQGPSWGSYTF
v_call: TRBV5-1; j_call: TRBJ1-4; d_call: -; clone_size: -; cdr3_nt: TGCGCCAGCAGCGTACCAGGGGCGGATGAAAAACTGTTTTTT; cdr3_aa: CASSVPGADEKLFF
v_call: TRBV5-1; j_call: TRBJ2-5; d_call: -; clone_size: -; cdr3_nt: TGCGCCAGCAGCACCACCGCCGGGAAACAAGAGACCCAGTACTTC; cdr3_aa: CASSTTAGKQETQYF
v_call: TRBV5-6; j_call: TRBJ1-2; d_call: -; clone_size: -; cdr3_nt: TGTGCCAGCAGCCTACAGGGATCGGGTAGTGGCTACACCTTC; cdr3_aa: CASSLQGSGSGYTF
v_call: TRBV5-6; j_call: TRBJ1-4; d_call: -; clone_size: many; cdr3_nt: TGTGCCAGCAGCTTGGGGCAGGGGAGTGAAAAACTGTTTTTT; cdr3_aa: CASSLGQGSEKLFF
v_call: TRBV27; j_call: TRBJ1-2; d_call: TRBD1; clone_size: few; cdr3_nt: TGTGCCAGCAGTTTCTGGACAGGGGGGGCGAACACCTTC; cdr3_aa: CASSFWTGGANTF
v_call: TRBV2; j_call: TRBJ2-1; d_call: TRBD2; clone_size: -; cdr3_nt: TGTGCCAGCAGTGAGGGGCTAGCGGGGGGCCATGAGCAGTTCTTC; cdr3_aa: CASSEGLAGGHEQFF
v_call: TRBV28; j_call: TRBJ2-7; d_call: -; clone_size: -; cdr3_nt: TGTGCCAGCAGTTTAGACGCACAGCCCCCTCGTGGCAAGCAGTACTTC; cdr3_aa: CASSLDAQPPRGKQYF
v_call: TRBV7-6; j_call: TRBJ2-3; d_call: TRBD2; clone_size: -; cdr3_nt: TGTGCCAGCAGCTTTAGCCGAACTAGCGGGGGGACGGGCACAGATACGCAGTATTTT; cdr3_aa: CASSFSRTSGGTGTDTQYF
v_call: TRBV29-1; j_call: TRBJ2-2; d_call: TRBD1; clone_size: few; cdr3_nt: TGCAGCGTGGCGGGACAGGCGAACACCGGGGAGCTGTTTTTT; cdr3_aa: CSVAGQANTGELFF
v_call: TRBV30; j_call: TRBJ2-7; d_call: -; clone_size: -; cdr3_nt: TGTGCCTGGAGCCGGGGACTCGGCGAGCAGTACTTC; cdr3_aa: CAWSRGLGEQYF
v_call: TRBV2; j_call: TRBJ2-2; d_call: -; clone_size: few; cdr3_nt: TGTGCCAGCAGTTTACAGGGACGAACCGGGGAGCTGTTTTTT; cdr3_aa: CASSLQGRTGELFF
v_call: TRBV5-1; j_call: TRBJ2-1; d_call: -; clone_size: -; cdr3_nt: TGCGCCAGCAGCTTGGCTAATGAGCAGTTCTTC; cdr3_aa: CASSLANEQFF
v_call: TRBV7-9; j_call: TRBJ2-3; d_call: TRBD1; clone_size: -; cdr3_nt: TGTGCCAGCAGCTACCCGGGACAGCCTCTTGGCACAGATACGCAGTATTTT; cdr3_aa: CASSYPGQPLGTDTQYF
v_call: TRBV6-5; j_call: TRBJ2-7; d_call: -; clone_size: few; cdr3_nt: TGTGCCAGCAGGGACAGTCGGCTTACCTACGAGCAGTACTTC; cdr3_aa: CASRDSRLTYEQYF
v_call: TRBV6-1; j_call: TRBJ1-2; d_call: -; clone_size: few; cdr3_nt: TGTGCCAGCAGCCAGACTTCCTATGGCTACACCTTC; cdr3_aa: CASSQTSYGYTF
v_call: TRBV28; j_call: TRBJ2-2; d_call: -; clone_size: -; cdr3_nt: TGTGCCAGCAGCCCATACCGACAGGTCCCGAGCCTCACCGGGGAGCTGTTTTTT; cdr3_aa: CASSPYRQVPSLTGELFF
v_call: TRBV4-3; j_call: TRBJ2-2; d_call: TRBD2; clone_size: -; cdr3_nt: TGCGCCAGCAGCAAACAAGCGGGGGGCACCGGGGAGCTGTTTTTT; cdr3_aa: CASSKQAGGTGELFF
v_call: TRBV19; j_call: TRBJ2-3; d_call: -; clone_size: -; cdr3_nt: TGTGCCAGTAGTAACCCGGGGGACACAGATACGCAGTATTTT; cdr3_aa: CASSNPGDTDTQYF
v_call: TRBV11-3; j_call: TRBJ2-1; d_call: TRBD1; clone_size: -; cdr3_nt: TGTGCCAGCACTATCCTACCGGGACAGGGGGCGAATGAGCAGTTCTTC; cdr3_aa: CASTILPGQGANEQFF
v_call: TRBV19; j_call: TRBJ1-2; d_call: -; clone_size: -; cdr3_nt: TGTGCCAGTAGTATAGAACTCCGGCTGAGGGGCTACACCTTC; cdr3_aa: CASSIELRLRGYTF
v_call: TRBV2; j_call: TRBJ1-1; d_call: TRBD1; clone_size: few; cdr3_nt: TGTGCCAGCAGTGAATTTAAGGGGGCTCTTGACACTGAAGCTTTCTTT; cdr3_aa: CASSEFKGALDTEAFF
v_call: TRBV5-6; j_call: TRBJ2-1; d_call: TRBD1; clone_size: -; cdr3_nt: TGTGCCAGCATCCGGGGGAGGGACAGGGGGCAGTATGAGCAGTTCTTC; cdr3_aa: CASIRGRDRGQYEQFF
v_call: TRBV28; j_call: TRBJ1-2; d_call: -; clone_size: -; cdr3_nt: TGTGCCAGCAGTATCCCCCTACCAGGGGCCCAATTACCACTTAACTATGGCTACACCTTC; cdr3_aa: CASSIPLPGAQLPLNYGYTF
v_call: TRBV15; j_call: TRBJ1-6; d_call: -; clone_size: few; cdr3_nt: TGTGCCACCAGCAGAGATAGGTCGTCCGCCCTCGGGGCCCTCCACTTT; cdr3_aa: CATSRDRSSALGALHF
v_call: TRBV11-3; j_call: TRBJ2-5; d_call: -; clone_size: -; cdr3_nt: TGTGCCAGCAGCTTAGAGGCTTCTCCCCAGACCCAGTACTTC; cdr3_aa: CASSLEASPQTQYF
v_call: TRBV7-9; j_call: TRBJ1-6; d_call: -; clone_size: -; cdr3_nt: TGTGCCAGCAGCCCCGCGGGAGGGTCCGTCAATTCACCCCTCCACTTT; cdr3_aa: CASSPAGGSVNSPLHF
v_call: TRBV11-3; j_call: TRBJ2-7; d_call: -; clone_size: -; cdr3_nt: TGTGCCAGCAGCCGGACAGCCTCCTACGAGCAGTACTTC; cdr3_aa: CASSRTASYEQYF
v_call: TRBV9; j_call: TRBJ1-6; d_call: -; clone_size: -; cdr3_nt: TGTGCCAGCAGCGTAGACGACACTAATTCACCCCTCCACTTT; cdr3_aa: CASSVDDTNSPLHF
v_call: TRBV11-2; j_call: TRBJ2-5; d_call: TRBD1; clone_size: few; cdr3_nt: TGTGCCAGCAGCCGGGACAGGGCGGAGGAGACCCAGTACTTC; cdr3_aa: CASSRDRAEETQYF
v_call: TRBV14; j_call: TRBJ1-1; d_call: -; clone_size: -; cdr3_nt: TGTGCCAGCAGCAGGGCCGGAGGGACTGAAGCTTTCTTT; cdr3_aa: CASSRAGGTEAFF
v_call: TRBV7-2; j_call: TRBJ2-7; d_call: TRBD2; clone_size: -; cdr3_nt: TGTGCCAGCAGCAGCGCCGTCACCGGGACTAGCGAGCAGTACTTC; cdr3_aa: CASSSAVTGTSEQYF
v_call: TRBV29-1; j_call: TRBJ2-2; d_call: TRBD2; clone_size: -; cdr3_nt: TGCAGCGTTGAAAGACTAGCGGGGGTCCTCACCGGGGAGCTGTTTTTT; cdr3_aa: CSVERLAGVLTGELFF
v_call: TRBV5-1; j_call: TRBJ2-4; d_call: TRBD2; clone_size: -; cdr3_nt: TGCGCCAGCAGCTTGGACCCAATCGCCGGGATGGGGGGGTTAAACATTCAGTACTTC; cdr3_aa: CASSLDPIAGMGGLNIQYF
v_call: TRBV6-5; j_call: TRBJ1-1; d_call: -; clone_size: few; cdr3_nt: TGTGCCAGCAGTTACCGCCTAGAAGCTTTCTTT; cdr3_aa: CASSYRLEAFF
v_call: TRBV9; j_call: TRBJ2-5; d_call: TRBD2; clone_size: few; cdr3_nt: TGTGCCAGCAGCGTAGACCTAGCGGGGGGGCTACAAGAGACCCAGTACTTC; cdr3_aa: CASSVDLAGGLQETQYF
v_call: TRBV5-1; j_call: TRBJ2-7; d_call: -; clone_size: once; cdr3_nt: TGCGCCAGCAGCCCCAGGGAATTCGCCTACGAGCAGTACTTC; cdr3_aa: CASSPREFAYEQYF
v_call: TRBV5-1; j_call: TRBJ2-3; d_call: TRBD2; clone_size: -; cdr3_nt: TGCGCCAGCAGCACGTCGGTACGGGGGGGCACAGATACGCAGTATTTT; cdr3_aa: CASSTSVRGGTDTQYF
v_call: TRBV7-7; j_call: TRBJ1-1; d_call: TRBD1; clone_size: -; cdr3_nt: TGTGCTAGCAGCTTAGGGTTGTCGGGGACAGTGAACACTGAAGCTTTCTTT; cdr3_aa: CASSLGLSGTVNTEAFF
v_call: TRBV15; j_call: TRBJ2-6; d_call: TRBD1; clone_size: few; cdr3_nt: TGTGCCACCAGCAGAGCAGGGACAGGGCTCAACGTCCTGACTTTC; cdr3_aa: CATSRAGTGLNVLTF
v_call: TRBV10-2; j_call: TRBJ1-1; d_call: TRBD1; clone_size: -; cdr3_nt: TGCGCCAGCGCGGGACAGGGCGGTACTGAAGCTTTCTTT; cdr3_aa: CASAGQGGTEAFF
v_call: TRBV7-3; j_call: TRBJ1-2; d_call: TRBD1; clone_size: -; cdr3_nt: TGTGCCAGCAGCCCCCGGACAGGGGATGGCTACACCTTC; cdr3_aa: CASSPRTGDGYTF
v_call: TRBV29-1; j_call: TRBJ2-1; d_call: TRBD2; clone_size: few; cdr3_nt: TGCAGCGGTCTTCCTTTCTCTAGCGGGGTTACCTACAATGAGCAGTTCTTC; cdr3_aa: CSGLPFSSGVTYNEQFF
v_call: TRBV7-9; j_call: TRBJ1-2; d_call: TRBD1; clone_size: few; cdr3_nt: TGTGCCAGCAGCTTAGATGAGACAGGGGAACTCTATGGCTACACCTTC; cdr3_aa: CASSLDETGELYGYTF
v_call: TRBV10-3; j_call: TRBJ2-3; d_call: TRBD2; clone_size: few; cdr3_nt: TGTGCCATCAGTGGGACTAGCGGGGGGACCTTTGGCACAGATACGCAGTATTTT; cdr3_aa: CAISGTSGGTFGTDTQYF
v_call: TRBV18; j_call: TRBJ2-1; d_call: -; clone_size: few; cdr3_nt: TGTGCCAGCTCCTTAGGCAGGGTAAATGAGCAGTTCTTC; cdr3_aa: CASSLGRVNEQFF
v_call: TRBV7-3; j_call: TRBJ2-7; d_call: TRBD2; clone_size: few; cdr3_nt: TGTGCCAGCAGCTTAGGCGGGGGGGCACGCGAGCAGTACTTC; cdr3_aa: CASSLGGGAREQYF
v_call: TRBV7-9; j_call: TRBJ1-3; d_call: -; clone_size: -; cdr3_nt: TGTGCCAGCACCACGACAGGCTCCTCTGGAAACACCATATATTTT; cdr3_aa: CASTTTGSSGNTIYF
v_call: TRBV11-3; j_call: TRBJ2-1; d_call: TRBD1; clone_size: few; cdr3_nt: TGTGCCAGTGGACAGGGACATGAGCAGTTCTTC; cdr3_aa: CASGQGHEQFF
v_call: TRBV6-5; j_call: TRBJ1-1; d_call: -; clone_size: few; cdr3_nt: TGTGCCAGCAGTTACTCAGGGGCCGCTGAAGCTTTCTTT; cdr3_aa: CASSYSGAAEAFF